The clone carrying this T cell receptor beta chain was recorded a few times. Antigen specificity is unknown. Trimming took off 5 bases at V and 3 bases at J, with 11 bases between the two ends. CDR1 is MNHNS and CDR2 is SASEGT in the germline V gene. The CDR3 contains 13 residues. The data belong to a study of T cell repertoires in cytomegalovirus infection. Whole-study context: Public TCR beta signatures indicated both CMV infection and matching HLA type.

Each CDR3 protein is one row after TCRdb ran MiXCR on the reads. The profile shows about half a million distinct CDR3 sequences, roughly 43% of them singletons. Study-wide results and caveats: The ex vivo response was dominated by HLA-C-restricted CMV-specific TCR beta clonotypes. Identification of carriers of CMV plus the relevant HLA was achieved through cumulative public TCR beta family frequency.

Specimen: cultured PBMCs, collected from culture after CMV antigen stimulation. The receptor was isolated from a human donor in good health (CMV status not recorded). Some clones in this sample may be carry-over from other donors' samples. The chain joins TRBV6-1 to TRBJ2-7; a weak D match, TRBD2 (5 bases). CDR3 sequence (DNA): TGTGCCAGCAGTCCACTAGGGAGCTACGAGCAGTACTTC. Amino acids: CASSPLGSYEQYF.